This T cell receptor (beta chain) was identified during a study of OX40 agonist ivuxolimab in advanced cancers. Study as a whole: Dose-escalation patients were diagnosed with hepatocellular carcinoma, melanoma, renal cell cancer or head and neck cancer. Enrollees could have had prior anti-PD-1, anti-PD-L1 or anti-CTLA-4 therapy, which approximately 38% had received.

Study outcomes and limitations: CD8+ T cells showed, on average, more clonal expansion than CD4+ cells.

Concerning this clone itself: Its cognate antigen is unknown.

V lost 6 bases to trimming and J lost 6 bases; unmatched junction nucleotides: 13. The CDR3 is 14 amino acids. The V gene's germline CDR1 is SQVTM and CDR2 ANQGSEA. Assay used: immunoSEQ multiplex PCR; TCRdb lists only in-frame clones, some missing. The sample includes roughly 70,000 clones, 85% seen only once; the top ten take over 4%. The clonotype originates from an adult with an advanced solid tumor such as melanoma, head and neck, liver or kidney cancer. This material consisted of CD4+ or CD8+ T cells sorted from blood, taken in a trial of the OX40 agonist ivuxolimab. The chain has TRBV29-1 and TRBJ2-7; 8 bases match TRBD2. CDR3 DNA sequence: TGCAGCGTGGCCCGTAGCGGGACCATCCGCGAGCAGTACTTC. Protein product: CSVARSGTIREQYF.